The 28 T cell receptor beta chains below were found in one sample sequenced in a study of blood T cell repertoires in COVID-19. Only in-frame clones appear in the TCRdb table, and some are missing; sequencing was by immunoSEQ multiplex PCR. This table has tens of thousands of clones, 65% to 90% appearing once. The sample consisted of peripheral blood. These receptors all come from a human donor in a cohort sampled during active COVID-19.

The rearrangement joins TRBV15 to TRBJ2-5; D might be TRBD2 (5 bases). Trimming left V 6 bases short and J 6 bases short, with 17 bases between. CDR1 LNHNV and CDR2 YYDKDF come from the germline V gene (reference sequence). The CDR3 runs 14 residues. The CDR3: CATSLDTTGKTQYF. The CDR3 coding sequence is TGTGCCACCAGTCTCGATACGACGGGAAAGACCCAGTACTTC.

This clone has only one observation. The chain combines TRBV7-2 with TRBJ1-4, with TRBD1 as a possible D gene (5 bases). The V gene lost 3 bases and the J gene lost 4 bases, with 12 bases spanning the gap. Germline V gives CDR1 SGHTA, CDR2 FQGNSA. CDR3 length: 15 amino acids. Written as DNA, the CDR3 is TGTGCCAGCAGCTTGCAGGGAAAGATTAATGAAAAACTGTTTTTT. It is translated as CASSLQGKINEKLFF.

This clone was found a few times. V and J are TRBV7-9 and TRBJ1-3; 7 nucleotides line up with TRBD1. Per germline, CDR1 SEHNR and CDR2 FQNEAQ (reference sequence). Trimming cost V 5 bases and J 0 bases; bases outside gene matches: 4. The CDR3 is 15 residues long. This CDR3 reads CASSQDRSSGNTIYF. CDR3 DNA: TGTGCCAGCAGCCAGGACAGGAGCTCTGGAAACACCATATATTTT. Variable domain in full (rest from reference TRBV7-9 and TRBJ1-3): DTGVSQNPRHKITKRGQNVTFRCDPISEHNRLYWYRQTLGQGPEFLTYFQNEAQLEKSRLLSDRFSAERPKGSFSTLEIQRTEQGDSAMYLCASSQDRSSGNTIYFGEGSWLTVV.

V and J are TRBV5-1 and TRBJ1-1, with 8 bases identical to TRBD1. The germline gives CDR1 SGHRS, CDR2 YFSETQ. The CDR3 sequence is 15 residues long. Trimming removed 4 bases from V and 3 bases from J; junction bases left unmatched: 8. The CDR3 sequence: CASSITGGRDTEAFF. DNA for the CDR3: TGCGCCAGCAGCATAACAGGGGGGAGGGACACTGAAGCTTTCTTT.

The chain links TRBV4-1 to TRBJ2-7, with 9 bases identical to TRBD1. The CDR3 is 17 amino acids. Germline values: CDR1 MGHRA, CDR2 YSYEKL. The junction had 12 bases not matched to a gene; V was cut back by 3 bases and J by 3 bases. The CDR3 nucleotides are TGCGCCAGCAGCCACCTCATTTCCTGGACAGGGGTCTACGAGCAGTACTTC. It translates to CASSHLISWTGVYEQYF.

This chain joins TRBV29-1 and TRBJ2-3; no firm D call. Germline assignment: CDR1 SQVTM and CDR2 ANQGSEA. The CDR3 consists of 12 residues. V lost 5 bases and J lost 2, with 8 bases in between. The CDR3 region has the DNA TGCAGCGTTTCGCTATACACAGATACGCAGTATTTT. Translation gives CSVSLYTDTQYF.

The chain carries TRBV28 and TRBJ1-5; D is perhaps TRBD1 (5 bases). V was clipped by 4 bases and J by 1 base, with 11 bases between them. The germline gives CDR1 MDHEN, CDR2 SYDVKM. The CDR3 runs to 15 residues. As DNA, the CDR3 is TGTGCCAGCAGTTCGGCAGGGAGGAGCAATCAGCCCCAGCATTTT. Its protein is CASSSAGRSNQPQHF.

The chain's CDR3 is CASSFGTGLPGELFF. The DNA of the CDR3 is TGTGCCAGCAGCTTCGGGACAGGGCTTCCCGGGGAGCTGTTTTTT. The chain uses TRBV5-6 and TRBJ2-2; 9 bases fit TRBD1. CDR1 SGHDT and CDR2 YYEEEE come from the germline V gene. V trimming: 2 bases; J trimming: 6 bases; junction bases outside the gene matches: 5. The length of the CDR3 is 15 residues.

This chain uses TRBV21-1 with TRBJ2-7; TRBD1, as called in the table, went unchecked against the DNA. TRBV21-1 is labeled a pseudogene. This CDR3 is 14 amino acids long. The CDR3 DNA reads as TGTGCCAGCAGCAAGTACGACAGGGAAAGCGAGCAGTACTTC. This encodes CASSKYDRESEQYF.

The rearrangement links TRBV19 to TRBJ1-5; no clear D gene. CDR3 length equals 14 residues. The germline V gene encodes CDR1 LNHDA and CDR2 SQIVND (reference sequence). V was clipped by 5 bases and J by 3 bases, with 11 bases between them. The CDR3 spells CASSSDGFNQPQHF. CDR3 DNA sequence: TGTGCCAGTAGTTCAGACGGGTTCAATCAGCCCCAGCATTTT.

The V and J genes are TRBV5-1 and TRBJ2-5; TRBD2 might be the D (5 bases). The V end was cut by 5 bases, the J end by 8 bases, with 13 bases between. CDR1 is SGHRS and CDR2 is YFSETQ in the germline V gene. This CDR3 spans 12 amino acids. As DNA, the CDR3 is TGCGCCAGCAGGCTAGCCGGCGGAACCCAGTACTTC. Its translation: CASRLAGGTQYF.

The chain is built from TRBV11-2 and TRBJ2-1; 8 nucleotides align to TRBD2. Trimming removed 2 bases from V and 9 bases from J; junction bases left unmatched: 9. Germline CDR1 SGHAT, CDR2 FQNNGV. CDR3 size: 15 residues. As DNA, the CDR3 is TGTGCCAGCAGCTTACCAGCGGGGGAATGGCTTGAGCAGTTCTTC. Translated, it gives CASSLPAGEWLEQFF.

This chain uses TRBV24-1 with TRBJ2-5; a weak D match, TRBD2 (5 bases). The CDR3 contains 15 residues. Germline V lookup: CDR1 KGHDR, CDR2 SFDVKD. V was trimmed by 3 bases and J by 5 bases, leaving 15 bases between them. CDR3 nucleotides: TGTGCCACCAGTGATCCCCTCGCTGCTAGCGAGACCCAGTACTTC. Its translation: CATSDPLAASETQYF.

The chain employs TRBV14 and TRBJ2-7; 9 bases are a match to TRBD1. Germline V gives CDR1 SGHDN, CDR2 FVKESK. V dropped 6 bases and J dropped 3; count of bases not matched to a gene: 3. The CDR3 totals 13 residues. In DNA form, the CDR3 reads TGTGCCAGCAGTCCGACAGGGGGCTACGAGCAGTACTTC. Protein sequence: CASSPTGGYEQYF.

This clone has just a few counts. The chain recombines TRBV24-1 with TRBJ2-3; D gene ambiguous. CDR1 and CDR2 (germline): KGHDR, SFDVKD. Between the trimmed V and J ends, which lost 7 bases and 3 bases, there was a span of 13 bases. This CDR3 region has 14 residues. CDR3 loop: CATRSHGGTDTQYF. The CDR3 DNA follows: TGTGCCACCAGATCCCACGGCGGAACAGATACGCAGTATTTT.

The J gene is TRBJ2-7, the V gene TRBV7-7; 11 bases agree with TRBD2. Trimming removed 5 bases from V and 0 bases from J; junction bases left unmatched: 6. In germline, CDR1 is SSHAT, CDR2 FNYEAQ (reference sequence). The CDR3 consists of 16 residues. CDR3 sequence (DNA): TGTGCCAGCAGCCCTTTAGCGGGGGGGAGCTCCTACGAGCAGTACTTC. It is translated as CASSPLAGGSSYEQYF.

On this clone: It may be a read error: a sequence one base away is much more abundant. This chain uses TRBV12-3 or TRBV12-4 with TRBJ2-7; 8 bases map to TRBD1. The CDR3 loop spans 13 amino acids. Unmatched junction bases numbered 2, after V lost 5 bases and J lost 2 bases. The CDR3 protein is CASSPQGAYEQYF. DNA of the CDR3: TGTGCCAGCAGTCCACAGGGGGCCTACGAGCAGTACTTC.

This CDR3 reads CASSPIGLGEYEQYF. The CDR3 DNA reads TGTGCCAGTAGTCCTATAGGACTAGGAGAATACGAGCAGTACTTC. The V gene is TRBV19, the J gene TRBJ2-7; 7 nucleotides agree with TRBD2. The CDR3 length is 15 residues. With 5 bases clipped from V and 4 bases from J, the junction kept 11 bases outside the gene matches. Germline values: CDR1 LNHDA, CDR2 SQIVND (reference sequence).

The rearrangement uses TRBV5-1 and TRBJ2-1; TRBD2 is a possible D gene (6 bases). V was clipped by 2 bases and J by 6 bases, with 12 bases between them. CDR1 is SGHRS, CDR2 YFSETQ, per germline. The CDR3 has 14 residues. CDR3 bases: TGCGCCAGCAGCTTTGGGACTGAGGCCAATGAGCAGTTCTTC. Encoded protein: CASSFGTEANEQFF.

This sequence joins TRBV21-1 and TRBJ1-5; TRBD1 was called by the table and not checked on the DNA. TRBV21-1 is deemed a pseudogene. The CDR3 covers 17 residues. Written as DNA, the CDR3 is TGTGCCAGCACCACCGAAACAGGGGACAGTACTTATCAGCCCCAGCATTTT. Its translation is CASTTETGDSTYQPQHF.

The gene calls are TRBV5-1 and TRBJ2-7; 10 nucleotides match TRBD1. The CDR3 totals 14 residues. Germline V lookup: CDR1 SGHRS, CDR2 YFSETQ. The J segment lost 3 bases and the V segment lost 0 bases, leaving 0 bases of the junction unmatched. CDR3 sequence (DNA): TGCGCCAGCAGCTTGGGGACAGGGGGCTACGAGCAGTACTTC. This gives the protein CASSLGTGGYEQYF.

This chain connects TRBV10-3 to TRBJ2-1, with D tentatively TRBD2 (6 bases). The CDR3 has 15 residues. Per germline, CDR1 ENHRY and CDR2 SYGVKD. V lost 2 bases and J lost 2, with 10 bases in between. Written as DNA, the CDR3 is TGTGCCATCAGTGAGGATAGCGGAACCTACAATGAGCAGTTCTTC. Amino acid sequence: CAISEDSGTYNEQFF.

The chain recombines TRBV24-1 with TRBJ1-2; no clear D gene. The ends were cut back, 3 bases at V and 7 bases at J, with 14 bases in the middle. This CDR3 spans 14 amino acids. Germline CDR1 and CDR2: KGHDR and SFDVKD. CDR3 sequence: CATSDRLLEGGYTF. The CDR3 coding sequence is TGTGCCACCAGTGATCGCCTCCTGGAGGGTGGCTACACCTTC.

This clone was seen just once. This sequence joins TRBV5-1 and TRBJ1-2; possibly TRBD1 for D (5 bases). The CDR3 length is 16 residues. With 2 bases removed from V and 4 bases from J, the gap between germline ends came to 18 bases. Germline V gives CDR1 SGHRS, CDR2 YFSETQ. This CDR3 is CASSLWSGPTGYGYTF. The CDR3 DNA follows: TGCGCCAGCAGCTTATGGTCAGGGCCGACCGGCTATGGCTACACCTTC.

The V gene is TRBV7-9, the J gene TRBJ2-7; 9 positions agree with TRBD1. V was pared by 5 bases and J by 6 bases, with 8 bases of the junction left unmatched. Per the germline V gene, CDR1 is SEHNR and CDR2 is FQNEAQ (reference sequence). This CDR3 is 14 amino acids long. The CDR3 is CASSPWTGDSEQYF. DNA of the CDR3: TGTGCCAGCAGCCCTTGGACAGGGGACTCCGAGCAGTACTTC.

CDR3 sequence reads: CASSLVGSDRGNEAFF. Here the CDR3 DNA reads TGTGCCAGCAGCTTAGTAGGTAGTGACAGGGGAAATGAAGCTTTCTTT. The chain joins TRBV7-9 to TRBJ1-1, with 8 bases fitting TRBD1. The CDR3 loop spans 16 amino acids. The V gene's germline CDR1 is SEHNR and CDR2 FQNEAQ (reference sequence). V shed 1 base, J shed 7 bases, and the junction held 11 bases outside the gene matches. Using reference TRBV7-9 and TRBJ1-1 for the parts outside the CDR3, the full variable domain is DTGVSQNPRHKITKRGQNVTFRCDPISEHNRLYWYRQTLGQGPEFLTYFQNEAQLEKSRLLSDRFSAERPKGSFSTLEIQRTEQGDSAMYLCASSLVGSDRGNEAFFGQGTRLTVV.

The chain employs TRBV5-6 and TRBJ1-2, with a tentative D call TRBD1 (5 bases). V was cut by 4 bases and J by 3 bases, with 13 bases left in between. There are 14 residues in the CDR3. Germline-derived CDR1 and CDR2 are SGHDT and YYEEEE. The CDR3 DNA follows: TGTGCCAGCAGCCCCACAGGTGGGGACTATGGCTACACCTTC. Translated, it gives CASSPTGGDYGYTF.

The chain employs TRBV28 and TRBJ2-1; D is undetermined. Per germline, CDR1 MDHEN and CDR2 SYDVKM. The CDR3 totals 13 residues. The germline V and J ends were trimmed by 3 bases and 4 bases, with 7 bases remaining between them. The chain's CDR3 is CASSFTAYNEQFF. CDR3 nucleotide sequence: TGTGCCAGCAGTTTTACAGCTTACAATGAGCAGTTCTTC.